This T cell receptor beta chain was identified in a study of cytomegalovirus exposure and HLA in healthy donors (dated by TCRdb to about 2017). Background for the entire study: An earlier analysis of approximately 550 of the donors reported about 290 Gb of sequence data and 117 million unique TCR beta sequences from 150 million to 200 million T cells. A later genetic analysis used genome-wide SNP genotypes for 398 of the 666 donors, treating that subset as a discovery cohort. Using immunosequencing, the study profiled T cell repertoires from fewer than 700 subjects and related those repertoires to cytomegalovirus serostatus. Donor age, sex, ethnicity and CMV serostatus were collected together with the repertoire data. Besides the first cohort of approximately 710 subjects, a separate validation cohort made up of 120 different subjects was used. In a later analysis, previously published TCR beta repertoires from 500 to 750 donors were re-analyzed and high-resolution HLA genotyping was added so that TCR occurrence patterns could be studied. The number of typed donors differed by locus: 629-630 for A, B, C, DRB1 and DQB1; some 500 for DQA1; roughly 600 for DPA1; and roughly 490 for DPB1. Several DR-DQ haplotypes were handled as single units for association and clustering because linkage in the cohort was strong. The later analysis used no new phenotypic data to find candidate immune exposures, relying instead on TCR beta sequences and their occurrence across donors. To decide whether each TCR beta V gene segment behaved as functional or pseudogenic, an earlier analysis of fewer than 750 of the donors relied on high-throughput TCR beta sequencing. Class I and class II HLA loci were covered by the typing at four-digit resolution. Every discovery cohort repertoire had been produced on one sequencing platform. An early release that covered about 600 HLA-typed donors contained around 300 gigabases of sequencing data and 85 million to 100 million unique TCR sequences. High-throughput TCR immunosequencing, statistical association of individual TCRs with disease status, and machine learning were combined to predict cytomegalovirus infection status. The study aimed to test whether signatures of past pathogen exposure could be identified by cataloging public T cell receptors. Among almost 400 genotyped donors of the cohort, an average of roughly 240,000 unique TCR beta nucleotide sequences were sequenced per donor, approximately 20% of them non-productive. The genetic ancestry cluster associated with self-reported Caucasian donors included 80% to 90% of the roughly 400 genotyped donors. Findings and caveats that apply to the study as a whole: The earlier analysis of about 600 of the donors excluded over 15 rarely observed V segments, including chromosome 9 orphons, because counts were too low. V-gene and J-gene trimming of TCR beta chains was associated with a missense DCLRE1C variant in a later genetic analysis, and the association was replicated in an independent cohort. According to the authors, the approach could potentially be generalized to other disease states and immunological phenotypes. A further reported finding was that TCR beta sequences accurately predicted the HLA-A and HLA-B alleles for most subjects in the first cohort. The 87-base-pair reads could not distinguish some IMGT-functional V segments, including TRBV6-2 and TRBV6-3, so those segments were excluded. According to a later genetic analysis, donors in an Asian-associated ancestry cluster had fewer N-insertions in productive TCRs than the roughly 670-donor mean. Compared with equally common non-associated chains, HLA-associated TCR beta chains in a later analysis were more clonally expanded and had lower generation probabilities. Linkage disequilibrium might explain the correlated functional status among segregating V segments, but an unknown experimental factor could not be excluded. A later analysis found that TCR association rates varied across HLA loci, with DRB1 alleles showing the most associated TCRs and HLA-C alleles the fewest. Broadly in line with IMGT annotations, most TCR beta V segments showed up in productive rearrangements about 87% or about 30% of the time in an earlier analysis of 587 of the donors. The classifier was reported to diagnose cytomegalovirus status with high specificity and sensitivity in both the original and validation cohorts. The sequencing pipeline was judged likely to have produced a cluster of highly shared sequence variants as a technical artifact. In this cohort, only TCR beta chains were sequenced, and detectable features were limited by the absence of alpha or paired-chain data. In vitro tests confirmed that a few of the cytomegalovirus-associated TCR beta chains recognize cytomegalovirus antigens. A total of 164 TCR beta chains were listed by the study as associated with cytomegalovirus. Most TCR sequences were seen in very few donors, while some public TCRs were found in many individuals. Roughly uniform sequencing depth across donors was assumed in presence/absence analyses, although this assumption may not hold. Several of the top co-occurrence clusters appeared to be linked to parvovirus B19, influenza, CMV and Epstein-Barr virus, according to a later analysis. For the cohort, immune exposure information was limited to CMV serostatus. According to a later analysis, most CMV-associated TCR beta chains appeared to be HLA-restricted, and the HLA associations seemed to be driven largely by CMV exposure. At a false discovery rate of 0.05, a later analysis linked some 17,000 TCR beta sequences to specific HLA alleles. Because HLA typing was unavailable for some donors at each locus, only the typed subset was used in association tests. When HLA alleles, especially DR and DQ, strongly co-occurred, attributing TCR associations to individual alleles was difficult.

The cohort consisted of some 670 healthy bone marrow donors. At the time of sampling, every cohort member was nominally healthy, though immune exposures that went unrecorded were likely present. The donor tested CMV seronegative, placing the donor among the 300 to 400 seronegative members of the cohort. A peripheral blood sample was collected from each donor, and TCR beta sequencing was performed on peripheral blood mononuclear cells. Genomic DNA was extracted from the blood cell samples with the Qiagen DNeasy Blood Extraction Kit. Library preparation employed the immunoSEQ multiplex PCR assay. For the multiplex PCR, a mixture combining 60 forward primers for TCR Vbeta segments and 13 reverse primers for TCR Jbeta segments was used. The CDR3 region of rearranged TCR beta genes was amplified from genomic DNA by a multiplex PCR assay. The amplified TCR beta libraries were sequenced on the Illumina HiSeq System as 87-base-pair reads. As for how the authors treated the data: Across the 670 or so repertoires, a later analysis counted some 80 million unique TCR beta chains, some 11 million of which were shared by at least two donors. To remove PCR and sequencing errors, raw reads were error-corrected and collapsed into unique sequences using a nearest-neighbor algorithm that merged closely related sequences. V, D and J gene segments were assigned by aligning CDR3 sequences to IMGT reference sequences. Each retained sequence needed at least a six-nucleotide match to both a V gene segment and a J gene segment. A rearrangement counted as productive if the CDR3 had no stop codons and remained in frame with V and J, and every other rearrangement counted as non-productive. CDR3 was defined according to IMGT convention as the region running from the second conserved V-encoded cysteine to the conserved J-encoded phenylalanine. The earlier analysis of a few hundred of the donors excluded any sequence lacking an unambiguous match to a single V gene segment. An earlier analysis of approximately 590 of the donors called V segments functional above 56.7% productive rearrangements and segregating when the between-donor standard deviation exceeded 5%. A statistical classification framework was developed to diagnose cytomegalovirus status using the catalog of TCR beta chain sequences. In a later analysis, V and J genes were assigned by comparing TCR nucleotide sequences against IMGT/GENE-DB human TR gene sequences. In a later analysis, CDR3 sequences and most-parsimonious VDJ recombination scenarios were assigned using the TCRdist pipeline. In a later analysis, each TCR beta chain was defined by its CDR3 amino acid sequence together with its V-gene family, and reads without a unique V-gene family were excluded. In a later analysis, a few hundred highly shared, low-generation-probability nucleotide sequences were removed to address suspected cross-contamination and a sequencing artifact. In a later analysis, a clonal expansion index was calculated for each public chain from normalized within-repertoire ranks of inferred template counts. In a later analysis, generation probabilities were computed with a VDJ recombination model fitted to out-of-frame rearrangements, and the resulting probabilities were checked against IGoR. Hypergeometric tests were used in a later analysis to score TCR-TCR, TCR-HLA and TCR-CMV co-occurrence, with a repertoire-size bias correction applied to the TCR pairs. In a later analysis, false discovery rates were estimated by permuting HLA or CMV assignments 20 times. In a later analysis, co-occurring TCRs were grouped using DBSCAN, and TCRdist sequence similarity was added for clustering within HLA-allele-positive subsets. Repertoires with fewer than 30,000 or more than 120,000 public chains, plus five repertoires with anomalous nucleotide sharing, were excluded from co-occurrence clustering. TCRdb re-hosts the immuneACCESS table, in-frame sequences only. Its copies lack some clones; in the studies checked, an unresolved V gene accounts for under half of them, and the cause for the rest is not known. From that table come the V and J calls and clone size; the DNA was used to work out D and trimming. This sample holds around 99,000 clones; approximately 73% were observed only once. The ten largest account for around 8% of the sample.

V is reduced by 1 base and J by 0 bases, leaving a spacing of 13 bases between them. The germline V gene encodes CDR1 SGHDT and CDR2 YYEEEE. CDR3 length: 16 amino acids, cysteine to phenylalanine. Solely the CDR3 DNA is kept, with 48 bases framed from the first base. About this clone itself: Its antigen specificity is not known. No base quality information exists; no much larger clone differs at one position. At the DNA level, this CDR3 is encoded by other sequences in the same sample as well.

Sequences were obtained from PBMCs. The source of this sequence is a man aged 40-50 years in good health and CMV-seronegative. Rearrangement joined TRBV5-6 to TRBJ1-1, with no reliable assignment of the D segment. CDR3 sequence: CASSLFPDDMNTEAFF. The base sequence is TGTGCCAGCAGCTTGTTTCCAGATGATATGAACACTGAAGCTTTCTTT.